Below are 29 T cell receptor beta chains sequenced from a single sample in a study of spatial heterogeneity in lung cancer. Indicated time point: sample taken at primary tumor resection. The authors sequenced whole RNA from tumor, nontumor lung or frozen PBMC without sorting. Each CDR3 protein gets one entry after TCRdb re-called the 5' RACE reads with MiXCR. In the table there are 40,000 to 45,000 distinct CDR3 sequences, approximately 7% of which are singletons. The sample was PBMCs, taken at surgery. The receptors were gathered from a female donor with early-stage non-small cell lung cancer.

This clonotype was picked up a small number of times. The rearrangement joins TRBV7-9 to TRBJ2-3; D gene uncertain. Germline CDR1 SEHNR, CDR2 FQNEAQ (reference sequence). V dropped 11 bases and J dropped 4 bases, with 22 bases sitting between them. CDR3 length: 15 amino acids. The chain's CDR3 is CAPRPTESGADTQYF. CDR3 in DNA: TGTGCCCCCCGTCCCACCGAATCGGGCGCAGATACGCAGTATTTT.

DNA for the CDR3: TGTGCCACCAATGACAGGGGAAACGAGCAGTACTTC. Amino acids: CATNDRGNEQYF. The chain joins TRBV7-9 to TRBJ2-7, with 8 bases that match TRBD1. After removal of 10 bases from V and 5 bases from J, the junction contained 7 bases not matched to a gene. This CDR3 comprises 12 residues. The germline gives CDR1 SEHNR, CDR2 FQNEAQ (reference sequence).

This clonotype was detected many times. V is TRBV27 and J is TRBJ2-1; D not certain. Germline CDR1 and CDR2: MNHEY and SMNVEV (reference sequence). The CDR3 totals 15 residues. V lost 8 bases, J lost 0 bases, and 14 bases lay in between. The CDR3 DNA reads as TGTGCCAGCCTCTATCCGTTGAGCTCCTACAATGAGCAGTTCTTC. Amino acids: CASLYPLSSYNEQFF.

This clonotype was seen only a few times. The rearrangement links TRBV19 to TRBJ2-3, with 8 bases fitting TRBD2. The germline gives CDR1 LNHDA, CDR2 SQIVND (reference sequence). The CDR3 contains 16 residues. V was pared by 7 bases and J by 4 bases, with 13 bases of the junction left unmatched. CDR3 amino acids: CASNPGGTSGADTQYF. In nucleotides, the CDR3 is TGTGCCAGTAACCCGGGAGGGACTAGTGGTGCAGATACGCAGTATTTT.

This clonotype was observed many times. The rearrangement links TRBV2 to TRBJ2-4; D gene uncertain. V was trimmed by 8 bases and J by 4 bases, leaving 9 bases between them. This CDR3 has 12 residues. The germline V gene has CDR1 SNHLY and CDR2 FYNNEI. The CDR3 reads CASLDGKNIQYF. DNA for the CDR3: TGTGCCAGCCTGGACGGGAAAAACATTCAGTACTTC.

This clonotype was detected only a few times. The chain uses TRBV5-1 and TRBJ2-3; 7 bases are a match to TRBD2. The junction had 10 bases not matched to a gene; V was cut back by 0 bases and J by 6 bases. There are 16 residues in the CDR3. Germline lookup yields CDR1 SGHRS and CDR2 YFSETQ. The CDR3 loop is CASSLARGGSLDTQYF. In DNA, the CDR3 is TGCGCCAGCAGCTTGGCGAGGGGAGGGTCACTCGATACGCAGTATTTT.

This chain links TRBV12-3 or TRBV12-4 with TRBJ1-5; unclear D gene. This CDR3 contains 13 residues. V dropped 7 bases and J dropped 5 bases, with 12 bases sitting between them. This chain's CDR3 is CASNIGVYQPQHF. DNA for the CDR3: TGTGCCAGCAATATTGGGGTTTATCAGCCCCAGCATTTT.

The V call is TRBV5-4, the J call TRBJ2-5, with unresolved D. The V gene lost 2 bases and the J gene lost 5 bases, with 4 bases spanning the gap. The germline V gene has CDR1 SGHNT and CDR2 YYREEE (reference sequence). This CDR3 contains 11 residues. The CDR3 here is CASSFAETQYF. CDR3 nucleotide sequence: TGTGCCAGCAGCTTTGCTGAGACCCAGTACTTC.

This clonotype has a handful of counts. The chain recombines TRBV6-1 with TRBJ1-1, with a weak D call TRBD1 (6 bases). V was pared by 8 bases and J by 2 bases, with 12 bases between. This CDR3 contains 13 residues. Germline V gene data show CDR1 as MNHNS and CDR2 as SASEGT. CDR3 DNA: TGTGCCAGCCAGACACAGGGTAACACTGAAGCTTTCTTT. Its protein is CASQTQGNTEAFF.

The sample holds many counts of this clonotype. The CDR3 DNA follows: TGTGCCAGCAGTTTACGGGGGGGTGCCCTCCACTTT. This codes for CASSLRGGALHF. V usage is TRBV12-3 or TRBV12-4 and J usage is TRBJ1-6; D is perhaps TRBD1 (5 bases). This CDR3 is 12 amino acids long. V was cut by 2 bases and J by 14 bases, with 10 bases left in between.

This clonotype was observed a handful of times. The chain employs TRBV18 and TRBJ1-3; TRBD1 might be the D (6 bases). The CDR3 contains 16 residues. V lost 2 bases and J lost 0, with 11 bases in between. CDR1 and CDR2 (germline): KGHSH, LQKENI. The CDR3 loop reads CASSPTGILSGNTIYF. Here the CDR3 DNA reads TGTGCCAGCTCACCAACAGGGATCCTCTCTGGAAACACCATATATTTT.

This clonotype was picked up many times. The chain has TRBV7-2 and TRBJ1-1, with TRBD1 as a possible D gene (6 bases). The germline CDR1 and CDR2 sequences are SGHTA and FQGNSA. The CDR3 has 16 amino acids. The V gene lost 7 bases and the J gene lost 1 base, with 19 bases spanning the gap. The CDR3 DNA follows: TGTGCCAGCATCTTCTTAGGGGGTGGAAGGAACACTGAAGCTTTCTTT. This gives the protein CASIFLGGGRNTEAFF.

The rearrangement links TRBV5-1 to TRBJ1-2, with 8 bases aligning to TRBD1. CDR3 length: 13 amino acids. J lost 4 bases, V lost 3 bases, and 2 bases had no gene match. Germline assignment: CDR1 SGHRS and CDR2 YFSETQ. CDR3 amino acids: CASSSGQAYGYTF. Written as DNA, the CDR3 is TGCGCCAGCAGCTCGGGACAGGCCTATGGCTACACCTTC.

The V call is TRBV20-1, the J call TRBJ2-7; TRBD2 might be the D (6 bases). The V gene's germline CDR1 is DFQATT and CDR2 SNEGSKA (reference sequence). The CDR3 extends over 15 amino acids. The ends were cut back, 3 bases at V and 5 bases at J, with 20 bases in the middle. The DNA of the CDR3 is TGCAGTGCTAGCCACGAACGGGGGAGGCTGGACGAGCAGTACTTC. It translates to CSASHERGRLDEQYF.

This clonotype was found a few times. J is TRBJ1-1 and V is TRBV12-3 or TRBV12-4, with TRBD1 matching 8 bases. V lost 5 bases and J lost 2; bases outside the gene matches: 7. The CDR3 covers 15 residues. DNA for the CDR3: TGTGCCAGCAGTCCCCCCGACAGGGGTAACACTGAAGCTTTCTTT. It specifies CASSPPDRGNTEAFF.

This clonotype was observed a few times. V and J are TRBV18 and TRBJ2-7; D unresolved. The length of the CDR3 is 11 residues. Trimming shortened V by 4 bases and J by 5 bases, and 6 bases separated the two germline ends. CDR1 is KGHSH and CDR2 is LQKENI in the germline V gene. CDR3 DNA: TGTGCCAGCTCACAGGGAAACGAGCAGTACTTC. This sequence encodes CASSQGNEQYF.

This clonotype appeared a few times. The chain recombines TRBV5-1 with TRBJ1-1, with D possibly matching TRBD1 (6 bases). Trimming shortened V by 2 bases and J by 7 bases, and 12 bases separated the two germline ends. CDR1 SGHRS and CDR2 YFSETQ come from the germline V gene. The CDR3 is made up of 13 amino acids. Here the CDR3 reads CASSLQGSGEAFF. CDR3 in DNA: TGCGCCAGCAGCTTACAGGGAAGCGGTGAAGCTTTCTTT.

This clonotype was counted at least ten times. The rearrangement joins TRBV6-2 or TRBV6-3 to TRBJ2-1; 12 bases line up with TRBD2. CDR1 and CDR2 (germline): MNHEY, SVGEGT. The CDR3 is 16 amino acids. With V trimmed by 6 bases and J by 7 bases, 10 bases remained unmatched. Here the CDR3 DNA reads TGTGCCAGCAGGTCCACACTAGCGGGGGGCAGGAATGAGCAGTTCTTC. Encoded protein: CASRSTLAGGRNEQFF.

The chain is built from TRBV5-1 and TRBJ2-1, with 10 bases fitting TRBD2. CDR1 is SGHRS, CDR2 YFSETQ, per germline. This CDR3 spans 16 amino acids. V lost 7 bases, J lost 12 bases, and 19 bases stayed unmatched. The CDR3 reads CASEPTSGATYFGQFF. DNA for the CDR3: TGCGCCAGCGAACCAACTAGCGGGGCGACCTATTTTGGGCAGTTCTTC.

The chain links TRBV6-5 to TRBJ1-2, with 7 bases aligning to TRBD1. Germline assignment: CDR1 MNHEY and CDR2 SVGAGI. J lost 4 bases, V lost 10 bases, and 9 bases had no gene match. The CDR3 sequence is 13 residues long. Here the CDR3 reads CATRQGGPYGYTF. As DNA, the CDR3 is TGTGCCACTCGGCAGGGGGGTCCCTATGGCTACACCTTC.

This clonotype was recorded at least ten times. The DNA for the CDR3 is TGCAGTGCTAGGCAGGGTAATCAGCCCCAGCATTTT. Translated: CSARQGNQPQHF. V gene TRBV20-1 combines with J gene TRBJ1-5; D possibly corresponds to TRBD1 (5 bases). CDR1 is DFQATT and CDR2 is SNEGSKA in the germline V gene (reference sequence). CDR3 length: 12 amino acids. The germline V and J ends were trimmed by 3 bases and 4 bases, with 7 bases remaining between them.

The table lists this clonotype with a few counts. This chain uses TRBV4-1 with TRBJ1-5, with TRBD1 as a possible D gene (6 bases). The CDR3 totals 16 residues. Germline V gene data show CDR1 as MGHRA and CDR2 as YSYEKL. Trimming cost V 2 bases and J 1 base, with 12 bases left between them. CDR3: CASSQTITGSNQPQHF. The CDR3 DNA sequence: TGCGCCAGCAGCCAAACGATTACAGGGAGCAATCAGCCCCAGCATTTT.

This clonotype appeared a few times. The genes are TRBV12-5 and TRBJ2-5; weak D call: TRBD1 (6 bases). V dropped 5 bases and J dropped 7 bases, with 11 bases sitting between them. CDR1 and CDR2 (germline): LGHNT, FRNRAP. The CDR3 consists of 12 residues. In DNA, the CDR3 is TGTGCTAGTGGTCAGGACAGAGGGACCCAGTACTTC. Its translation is CASGQDRGTQYF. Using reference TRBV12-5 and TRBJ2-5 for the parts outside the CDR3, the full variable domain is DARVTQTPRHKVTEMGQEVTMRCQPILGHNTVFWYRQTMMQGLELLAYFRNRAPLDDSGMPKDRFSAEMPDATLATLKIQPSEPRDSAVYFCASGQDRGTQYFGPGTRLLVL.

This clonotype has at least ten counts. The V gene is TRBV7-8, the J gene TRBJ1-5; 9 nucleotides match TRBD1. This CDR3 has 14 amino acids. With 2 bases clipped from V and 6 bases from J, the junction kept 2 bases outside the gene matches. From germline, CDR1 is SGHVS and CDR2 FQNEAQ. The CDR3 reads CASSLTGGSQPQHF. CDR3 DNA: TGTGCCAGCAGCTTAACAGGGGGCAGTCAGCCCCAGCATTTT. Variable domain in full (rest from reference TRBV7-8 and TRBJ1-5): GAGVSQSPRYKVAKRGQDVALRCDPISGHVSLFWYQQALGQGPEFLTYFQNEAQLDKSGLPSDRFFAERPEGSVSTLKIQRTQQEDSAVYLCASSLTGGSQPQHFGDGTRLSIL.

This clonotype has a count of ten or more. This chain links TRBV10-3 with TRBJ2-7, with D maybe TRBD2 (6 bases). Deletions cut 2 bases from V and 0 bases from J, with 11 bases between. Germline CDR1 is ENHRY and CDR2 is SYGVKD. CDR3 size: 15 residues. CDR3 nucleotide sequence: TGTGCCATCAGTGAGACGGCGGAGGGCTCCTACGAGCAGTACTTC. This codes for CAISETAEGSYEQYF.

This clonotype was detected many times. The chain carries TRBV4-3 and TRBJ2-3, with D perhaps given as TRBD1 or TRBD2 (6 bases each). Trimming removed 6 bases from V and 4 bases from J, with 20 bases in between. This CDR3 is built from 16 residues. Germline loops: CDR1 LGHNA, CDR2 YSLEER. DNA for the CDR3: TGCGCCAGCAGTATCCGGGGGCGCTTTCGGGCAGATACGCAGTATTTT. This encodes CASSIRGRFRADTQYF.

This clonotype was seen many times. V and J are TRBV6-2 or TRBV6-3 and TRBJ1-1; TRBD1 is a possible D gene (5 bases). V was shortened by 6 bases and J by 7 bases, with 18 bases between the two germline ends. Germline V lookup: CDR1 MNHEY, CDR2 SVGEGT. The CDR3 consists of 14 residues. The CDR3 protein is CASRRSRDGNEAFF. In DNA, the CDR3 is TGTGCCAGCAGGCGAAGCAGGGACGGGAATGAAGCTTTCTTT.

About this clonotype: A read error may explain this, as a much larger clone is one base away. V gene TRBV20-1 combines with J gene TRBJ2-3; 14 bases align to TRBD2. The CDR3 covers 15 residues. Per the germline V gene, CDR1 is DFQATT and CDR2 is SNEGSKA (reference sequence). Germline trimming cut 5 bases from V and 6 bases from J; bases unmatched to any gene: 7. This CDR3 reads CSAGTSGGLGDTQYF. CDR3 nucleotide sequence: TGCAGTGCTGGGACTAGCGGGGGACTGGGGGATACGCAGTATTTT.

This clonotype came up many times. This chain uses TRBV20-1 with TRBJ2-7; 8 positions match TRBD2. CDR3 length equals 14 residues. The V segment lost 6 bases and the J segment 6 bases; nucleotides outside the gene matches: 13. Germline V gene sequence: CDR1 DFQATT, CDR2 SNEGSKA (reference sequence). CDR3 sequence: CSAETSGTRAEQYF. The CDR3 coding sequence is TGCAGTGCCGAAACTTCCGGGACTAGAGCCGAGCAGTACTTC.